The T cell receptor (beta chain) under discussion was sequenced for a study of a mutant IDH1 vaccine in newly diagnosed glioma. Study-level background: Patients began vaccination 4-6 weeks after radiotherapy alone, or with temozolomide cycles. Treated patients, averaging roughly 44 years, were approximately 60% male and roughly 40% female. The therapy given earlier, which was standard therapy, consisted of radiotherapy, temozolomide, or both, and most of the patients received both.

V gave up 4 bases and J gave up 3 bases, with 13 bases separating them. The CDR3 loop spans 14 amino acids. Germline CDR1 reads SGHNT; CDR2 reads YYREEE (reference sequence). Profiling relied on immunoSEQ multiplex PCR, and the TCRdb table lists in-frame clones only, not all of them. The sample consists of tens of thousands of clones, around 74% of them appearing once. This clone was counted between two and nine times. Its antigen is currently unknown. Time point described: week 23, last vaccination. Mutant IDH1 20-mer peptide, at 300 ug, made up each vaccine dose, with topical imiquimod. Newly diagnosed WHO grade 3 or 4 IDH1-mutant, ATRX-lost astrocytomas were identified in the donors.

The TCR comes from a man aged 45-65 years with glioma. Specimen: PBMCs, collected from a glioma patient whose treatment included an IDH1 peptide vaccine. The chain couples TRBV5-4 to TRBJ1-2; D gene ambiguous. In DNA, the CDR3 is TGTGCCAGCAGCGGGCCGGTTTCGGACTATGGCTACACCTTC. It encodes CASSGPVSDYGYTF.